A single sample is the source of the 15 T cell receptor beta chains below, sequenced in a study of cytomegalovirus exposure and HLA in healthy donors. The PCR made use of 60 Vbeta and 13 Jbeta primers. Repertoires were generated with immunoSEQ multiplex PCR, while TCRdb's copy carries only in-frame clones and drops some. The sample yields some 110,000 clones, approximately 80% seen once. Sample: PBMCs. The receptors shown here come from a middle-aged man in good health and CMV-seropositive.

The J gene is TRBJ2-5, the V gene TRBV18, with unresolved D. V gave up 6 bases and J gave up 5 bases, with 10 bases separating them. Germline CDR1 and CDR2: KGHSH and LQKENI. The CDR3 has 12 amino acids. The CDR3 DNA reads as TGTGCCAGCTCCCCCTTTTCTGAGACCCAGTACTTC. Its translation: CASSPFSETQYF.

CDR3 sequence reads: CASSVQGPRGEAFF. The CDR3 DNA reads TGTGCCAGTAGTGTACAGGGGCCCCGCGGTGAAGCTTTCTTT. The rearrangement links TRBV19 to TRBJ1-1, with TRBD1 matching over 7 bases. After removal of 5 bases from V and 7 bases from J, the junction contained 10 bases not matched to a gene. The germline V gene has CDR1 LNHDA and CDR2 SQIVND (reference sequence). The CDR3 is 14 amino acids. Filled out from reference TRBV19 and TRBJ1-1, the complete variable domain reads DGGITQSPKYLFRKEGQNVTLSCEQNLNHDAMYWYRQDPGQGLRLIYYSQIVNDFQKGDIAEGYSVSREKKESFPLTVTSAQKNPTAFYLCASSVQGPRGEAFFGQGTRLTVV.

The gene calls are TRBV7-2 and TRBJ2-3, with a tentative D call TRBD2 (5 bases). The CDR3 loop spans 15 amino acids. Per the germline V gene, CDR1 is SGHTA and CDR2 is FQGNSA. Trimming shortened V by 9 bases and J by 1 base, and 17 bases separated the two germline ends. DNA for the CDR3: TGTGCCAGTGGGCAGGACTCAACAGGCACAGATACGCAGTATTTT. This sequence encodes CASGQDSTGTDTQYF.

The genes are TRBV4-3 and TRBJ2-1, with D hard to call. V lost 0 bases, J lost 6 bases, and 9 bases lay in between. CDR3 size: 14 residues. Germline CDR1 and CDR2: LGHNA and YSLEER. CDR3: CASSQDSFGNEQFF. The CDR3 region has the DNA TGCGCCAGCAGCCAAGATTCGTTCGGCAATGAGCAGTTCTTC.

CDR3 nucleotides: TGCGCCAGCAGTCAATCGGGGAGGTCACAGGCCCCCGTGGGCTACACCTTC. This translates into CASSQSGRSQAPVGYTF. The chain is built from TRBV23-1 and TRBJ1-2, with TRBD1 as a possible D gene (5 bases). TRBV23-1 is marked as an open reading frame, function uncertain. The CDR3 spans 17 residues. V dropped 0 bases and J dropped 8 bases, with 22 bases sitting between them.

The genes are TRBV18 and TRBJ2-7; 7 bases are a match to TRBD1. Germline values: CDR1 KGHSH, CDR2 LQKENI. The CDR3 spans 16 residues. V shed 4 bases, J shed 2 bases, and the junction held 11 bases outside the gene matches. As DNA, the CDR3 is TGTGCCAGCTCACAACAAACCCGGGACAGAGCCTACGAGCAGTACTTC. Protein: CASSQQTRDRAYEQYF.

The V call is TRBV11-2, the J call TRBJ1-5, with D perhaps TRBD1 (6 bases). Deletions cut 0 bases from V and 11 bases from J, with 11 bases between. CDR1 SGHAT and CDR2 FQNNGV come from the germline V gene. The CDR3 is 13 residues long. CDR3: CASSLDRGQAQHF. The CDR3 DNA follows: TGTGCCAGCAGCTTAGACCGGGGACAAGCCCAGCATTTT.

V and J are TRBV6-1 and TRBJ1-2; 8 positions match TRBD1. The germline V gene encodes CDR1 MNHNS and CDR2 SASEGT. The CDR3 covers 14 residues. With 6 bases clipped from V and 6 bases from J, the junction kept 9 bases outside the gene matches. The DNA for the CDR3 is TGTGCCAGCAGCCTACTAGGACAGGGTGATGGCTACACCTTC. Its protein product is CASSLLGQGDGYTF.

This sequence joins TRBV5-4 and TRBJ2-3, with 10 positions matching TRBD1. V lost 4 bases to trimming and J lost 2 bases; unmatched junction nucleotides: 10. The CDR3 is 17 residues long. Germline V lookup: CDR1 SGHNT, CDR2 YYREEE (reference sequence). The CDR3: CASSRTPGQGTTDTQYF. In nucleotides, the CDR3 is TGTGCCAGCAGCAGAACCCCGGGACAGGGGACCACAGATACGCAGTATTTT. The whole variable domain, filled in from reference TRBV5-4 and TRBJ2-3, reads ETGVTQSPTHLIKTRGQQVTLRCSSQSGHNTVSWYQQALGQGPQFIFQYYREEENGRGNFPPRFSGLQFPNYSSELNVNALELDDSALYLCASSRTPGQGTTDTQYFGPGTRLTVL.

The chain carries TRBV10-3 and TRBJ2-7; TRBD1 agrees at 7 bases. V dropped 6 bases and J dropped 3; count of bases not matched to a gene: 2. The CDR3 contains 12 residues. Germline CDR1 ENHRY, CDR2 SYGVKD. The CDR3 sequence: CAISDRVYEQYF. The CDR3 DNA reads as TGTGCCATCAGCGACAGGGTCTACGAGCAGTACTTC.

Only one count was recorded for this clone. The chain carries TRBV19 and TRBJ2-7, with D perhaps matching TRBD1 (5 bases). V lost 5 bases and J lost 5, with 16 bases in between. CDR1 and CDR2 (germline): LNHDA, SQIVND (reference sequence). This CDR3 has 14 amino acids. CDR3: CASSSWQGQDEQYF. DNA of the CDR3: TGTGCCAGTAGTTCGTGGCAGGGTCAAGACGAGCAGTACTTC.

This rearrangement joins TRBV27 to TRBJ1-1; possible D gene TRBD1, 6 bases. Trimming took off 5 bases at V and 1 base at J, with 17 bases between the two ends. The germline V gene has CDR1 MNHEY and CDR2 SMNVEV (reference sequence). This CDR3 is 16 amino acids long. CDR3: CASSLKPGHRNTEAFF. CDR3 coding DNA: TGTGCCAGCAGTCTAAAGCCGGGACACAGGAACACTGAAGCTTTCTTT.

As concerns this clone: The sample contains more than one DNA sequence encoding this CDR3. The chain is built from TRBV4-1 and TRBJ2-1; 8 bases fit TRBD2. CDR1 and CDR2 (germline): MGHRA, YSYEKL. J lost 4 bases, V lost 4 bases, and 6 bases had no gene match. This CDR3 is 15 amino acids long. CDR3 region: CASSLTGGAYNEQFF. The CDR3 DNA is TGCGCCAGCAGCCTCACCGGGGGGGCATACAATGAGCAGTTCTTC.

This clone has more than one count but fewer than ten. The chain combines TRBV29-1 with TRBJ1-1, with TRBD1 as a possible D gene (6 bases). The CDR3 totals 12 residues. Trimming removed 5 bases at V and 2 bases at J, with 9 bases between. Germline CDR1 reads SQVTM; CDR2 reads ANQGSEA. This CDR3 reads CSVRGGNTEAFF. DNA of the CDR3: TGCAGCGTTCGGGGGGGCAACACTGAAGCTTTCTTT.

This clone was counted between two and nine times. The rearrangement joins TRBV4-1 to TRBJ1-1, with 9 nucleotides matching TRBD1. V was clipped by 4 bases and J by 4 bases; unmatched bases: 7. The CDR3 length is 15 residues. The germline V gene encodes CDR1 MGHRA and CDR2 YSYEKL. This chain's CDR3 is CASSPRDRAPTEAFF. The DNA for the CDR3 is TGCGCCAGCAGCCCCCGGGACAGGGCGCCCACTGAAGCTTTCTTT.